These T cell receptor beta chains were read from a single sample in a study of blood T cell repertoires in COVID-19. Assay: immunoSEQ multiplex PCR; the TCRdb copy retains only in-frame clones and omits some. The sample records 90,000 to 150,000 clones, 70% to 80% being singletons. Input material: peripheral blood. These receptors all stem from a man in his forties or fifties with acute or convalescent COVID-19. Each CDR3 is given with its conserved first and last residue. A D gene is named only where the DNA matches it firmly. Where a row states a size, it is once, few, many or the class of an expanded clone; other rows omit it.

v_call: TRBV5-1
clone_size: once
d_call: .
j_call: TRBJ2-4
cdr3_nt: TGCGCCAGCAGCTTGGCCGGCAGGGCCCAAAACATTCAGTACTTC
cdr3_aa: CASSLAGRAQNIQYF

v_call: TRBV9
clone_size: .
d_call: .
j_call: TRBJ1-6
cdr3_nt: TGTGCCAGCAGCACCCGCCCTCTAGGTGATTCACCCCTCCACTTT
cdr3_aa: CASSTRPLGDSPLHF

v_call: TRBV6-5
clone_size: .
d_call: .
j_call: TRBJ2-5
cdr3_nt: TGTGCCAGCAGTTACTTTGGCGGGCAAGAGACCCAGTACTTC
cdr3_aa: CASSYFGGQETQYF

v_call: TRBV19
clone_size: .
d_call: .
j_call: TRBJ1-5
cdr3_nt: TGTGCCAGTAAGGGGGTTTATAGCAATCAGCCCCAGCATTTT
cdr3_aa: CASKGVYSNQPQHF

v_call: TRBV5-1
clone_size: .
d_call: .
j_call: TRBJ1-3
cdr3_nt: TGCGCCAGCAGCTTGGGAGGGAAGACTGGAAACACCATATATTTT
cdr3_aa: CASSLGGKTGNTIYF

v_call: TRBV6-4
clone_size: .
d_call: .
j_call: TRBJ1-1
cdr3_nt: TGTGCCAGCAGTGTCTGGACTGGGACTGAAGCTTTCTTT
cdr3_aa: CASSVWTGTEAFF

v_call: TRBV30
clone_size: .
d_call: .
j_call: TRBJ1-2
cdr3_nt: TGTGCCTGGAGTGTACGGTCACAGGCAGTGGGTGGCTACACCTTC
cdr3_aa: CAWSVRSQAVGGYTF

v_call: TRBV5-1
clone_size: .
d_call: TRBD1
j_call: TRBJ1-5
cdr3_nt: TGCGCCAGCAGCCGTACAGGGGGTAGCAATCAGCCCCAGCATTTT
cdr3_aa: CASSRTGGSNQPQHF

v_call: TRBV5-5
clone_size: few
d_call: .
j_call: TRBJ2-2
cdr3_nt: TGTGCCAGCAGCGTGCGGGCAGGGGCCGGGGAGCTGTTTTTT
cdr3_aa: CASSVRAGAGELFF

v_call: TRBV6-6
clone_size: .
d_call: TRBD1
j_call: TRBJ1-6
cdr3_nt: TGTGCCAGCAGCCAGCGACAGGGAAATAATTCACCCCTCCACTTT
cdr3_aa: CASSQRQGNNSPLHF

v_call: TRBV5-1
clone_size: .
d_call: .
j_call: TRBJ1-3
cdr3_nt: TGCGCCAGCAGCTTCGGGGTTTCTGGAAACACCATATATTTT
cdr3_aa: CASSFGVSGNTIYF

v_call: TRBV6-5
clone_size: .
d_call: .
j_call: TRBJ1-6
cdr3_nt: TGTGCCAGCAACACAGGGACGGATTCACCCCTCCACTTT
cdr3_aa: CASNTGTDSPLHF

v_call: TRBV10-2
clone_size: .
d_call: TRBD2
j_call: TRBJ2-7
cdr3_nt: TGCGCCAGCAGTCTAGCGGGGGCCTCCTACGAGCAGTACTTC
cdr3_aa: CASSLAGASYEQYF

v_call: TRBV7-2
clone_size: .
d_call: .
j_call: TRBJ1-5
cdr3_nt: TGTGCCAGCAGCTTAGCGTTGGGAGGCAGCAATCAGCCCCAGCATTTT
cdr3_aa: CASSLALGGSNQPQHF

v_call: TRBV19
clone_size: .
d_call: TRBD1
j_call: TRBJ2-7
cdr3_nt: TGTGCCAGTAGTTTTTACTCCGGGACAGGGTCCTACGAGCAGTACTTC
cdr3_aa: CASSFYSGTGSYEQYF

v_call: TRBV30
clone_size: .
d_call: TRBD2
j_call: TRBJ2-5
cdr3_nt: TGTGCCTGGAGTGCGTCGGGGGGGGCCCAAGAGACCCAGTACTTC
cdr3_aa: CAWSASGGAQETQYF

v_call: TRBV5-1
clone_size: .
d_call: TRBD2
j_call: TRBJ2-2
cdr3_nt: TGCGCCACCTCAGGGGGACTAGCCCTTACTAAGAACACCGGGGAGCTGTTTTTT
cdr3_aa: CATSGGLALTKNTGELFF

v_call: TRBV7-8
clone_size: once
d_call: .
j_call: TRBJ1-2
cdr3_nt: TGTGCCAGCAGCTTAGAAGCAATCTATGGCTACACCTTC
cdr3_aa: CASSLEAIYGYTF

v_call: TRBV9
clone_size: .
d_call: TRBD2
j_call: TRBJ2-2
cdr3_nt: TGTGCCAGCAGCTCCGGGACTACCTCGAACACCGGGGAGCTGTTTTTT
cdr3_aa: CASSSGTTSNTGELFF

v_call: TRBV5-1
clone_size: .
d_call: .
j_call: TRBJ1-5
cdr3_nt: TGCGCCAGCACCCTGGCGGGGGGCGGCCAGCCCCAGCATTTT
cdr3_aa: CASTLAGGGQPQHF

v_call: TRBV6-1
clone_size: .
d_call: .
j_call: TRBJ1-5
cdr3_nt: TGTGCCAGCACTGAAAATGGGGAGAGTCAGCCCCAGCATTTT
cdr3_aa: CASTENGESQPQHF

v_call: TRBV5-1
clone_size: .
d_call: .
j_call: TRBJ2-5
cdr3_nt: TGCGCCAGCAGCCAACAGTTTGGAGAGACCCAGTACTTC
cdr3_aa: CASSQQFGETQYF

v_call: TRBV24-1
clone_size: .
d_call: TRBD1
j_call: TRBJ2-1
cdr3_nt: TGTGCCACCAGTGACACGACAGGGACCAGCCACAATGAGCAGTTCTTC
cdr3_aa: CATSDTTGTSHNEQFF

v_call: TRBV5-4
clone_size: .
d_call: .
j_call: TRBJ1-4
cdr3_nt: TGTGCCAGCAGCTTGAGTACAGCAGTTGCAACTAATGAAAAACTGTTTTTT
cdr3_aa: CASSLSTAVATNEKLFF

v_call: TRBV18
clone_size: few
d_call: .
j_call: TRBJ2-1
cdr3_nt: TGTGCCAGCTCCCCGAGAGGATACAATGAGCAGTTCTTC
cdr3_aa: CASSPRGYNEQFF

v_call: TRBV11-2
clone_size: .
d_call: TRBD2
j_call: TRBJ2-7
cdr3_nt: TGTGCCAGCAGCTTATTCGGAGCGGGAACCACCGAGCAGTACTTC
cdr3_aa: CASSLFGAGTTEQYF

v_call: TRBV6-6
clone_size: .
d_call: TRBD1
j_call: TRBJ2-7
cdr3_nt: TGTGCCAGCACCTACGGGGGACAGGACTCCTACGAGCAGTACTTC
cdr3_aa: CASTYGGQDSYEQYF

v_call: TRBV9
clone_size: .
d_call: .
j_call: TRBJ1-1
cdr3_nt: TGTGCCAGCAGCGTAGCTTTGGCAGGGAACACTGAAGCTTTCTTT
cdr3_aa: CASSVALAGNTEAFF

v_call: TRBV30
clone_size: .
d_call: .
j_call: TRBJ1-2
cdr3_nt: TGTGCCTGGAGTGTACGGCCGGGGGGCACCTACACCTTC
cdr3_aa: CAWSVRPGGTYTF

v_call: TRBV15
clone_size: .
d_call: .
j_call: TRBJ1-4
cdr3_nt: TGTGCCACCAGCAGAGTAAAGGGGGTTGGCGAAAAACTGTTTTTT
cdr3_aa: CATSRVKGVGEKLFF

v_call: TRBV7-9
clone_size: .
d_call: .
j_call: TRBJ2-5
cdr3_nt: TGTGCCAGCAGCTATTACGCTGGACAGCAAGAGACCCAGTACTTC
cdr3_aa: CASSYYAGQQETQYF

v_call: TRBV11-2
clone_size: .
d_call: .
j_call: TRBJ2-5
cdr3_nt: TGTGCCAGCAGCAGCTTAGCTAGCGCTCAAGAGACCCAGTACTTC
cdr3_aa: CASSSLASAQETQYF

v_call: TRBV10-3
clone_size: .
d_call: TRBD2
j_call: TRBJ2-3
cdr3_nt: TGTGCCATCAGTGCCTTCGGGACTAGCGGGAGCGGAAGCACAGATACGCAGTATTTT
cdr3_aa: CAISAFGTSGSGSTDTQYF

v_call: TRBV7-9
clone_size: .
d_call: .
j_call: TRBJ2-3
cdr3_nt: TGTGCCAGCAGCTTATATCAGGCAGTCACAGATACGCAGTATTTT
cdr3_aa: CASSLYQAVTDTQYF

v_call: TRBV29-1
clone_size: .
d_call: .
j_call: TRBJ1-1
cdr3_nt: TGCAGCGTTGGGGGGCAGGGGAACACTGAAGCTTTCTTT
cdr3_aa: CSVGGQGNTEAFF

v_call: TRBV28
clone_size: .
d_call: TRBD1
j_call: TRBJ1-5
cdr3_nt: TGTGCCAGCAGCCTAGGACAGGGCAGACAGCCCCAGCATTTT
cdr3_aa: CASSLGQGRQPQHF

v_call: TRBV20-1
clone_size: .
d_call: TRBD2
j_call: TRBJ2-7
cdr3_nt: TGCAGTGCTAGTTTTAGCGGGGCTAACTACGAGCAGTACTTC
cdr3_aa: CSASFSGANYEQYF

v_call: TRBV28
clone_size: .
d_call: .
j_call: TRBJ1-4
cdr3_nt: TGTGCCAGCAGTTTTGGGGGGGGAGGGAGAGAAAAACTGTTTTTT
cdr3_aa: CASSFGGGGREKLFF

v_call: TRBV5-4
clone_size: few
d_call: TRBD1
j_call: TRBJ2-7
cdr3_nt: TGTGCCAGCAGCTTACTCCGGGACAGTGGATTGTCCTACGAGCAGTACTTC
cdr3_aa: CASSLLRDSGLSYEQYF

v_call: TRBV28
clone_size: .
d_call: TRBD1
j_call: TRBJ2-7
cdr3_nt: TGTGCCACCATGTCCGGACAGGTGAAGGGCGAGCAGTACTTC
cdr3_aa: CATMSGQVKGEQYF

v_call: TRBV19
clone_size: .
d_call: .
j_call: TRBJ2-5
cdr3_nt: TGTGCCAGTAGTATTCGGAGGGGGCTAGAGACCCAGTACTTC
cdr3_aa: CASSIRRGLETQYF

v_call: TRBV3-1/TRBV3-2
clone_size: .
d_call: TRBD1
j_call: TRBJ1-5
cdr3_nt: TGTGCCAGCAGCCTCAGGGGGCCCAATCAGCCCCAGCATTTT
cdr3_aa: CASSLRGPNQPQHF

v_call: TRBV6-5
clone_size: .
d_call: TRBD1
j_call: TRBJ2-4
cdr3_nt: TGTGCCAGCACCCCGGGACAGAAAAACATTCAGTACTTC
cdr3_aa: CASTPGQKNIQYF